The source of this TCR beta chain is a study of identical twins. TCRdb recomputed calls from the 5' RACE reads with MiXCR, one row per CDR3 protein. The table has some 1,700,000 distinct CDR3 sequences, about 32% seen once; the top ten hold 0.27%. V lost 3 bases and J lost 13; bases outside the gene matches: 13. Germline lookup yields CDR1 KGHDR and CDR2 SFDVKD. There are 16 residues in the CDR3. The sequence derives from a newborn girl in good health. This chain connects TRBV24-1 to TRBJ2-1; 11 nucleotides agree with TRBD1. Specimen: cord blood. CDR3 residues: CATSDPWTGGLETQFF. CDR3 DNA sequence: TGTGCCACCAGTGATCCTTGGACAGGGGGCTTGGAGACCCAGTTCTTC.